What follows are 3 T cell receptor beta chains derived from one specimen sequenced in a study of spatial heterogeneity in lung cancer. Time point reported: sample taken at primary tumor resection. The study sequenced unsorted whole RNA from tumor, nontumor lung or frozen PBMC. One entry per CDR3 protein, called by TCRdb with MiXCR from the 5' RACE reads. The repertoire holds 50,000 to 55,000 distinct CDR3 sequences, with around 7% as singletons. The sequences come from PBMCs, collected at surgery. The receptors derive from a female donor with early-stage non-small cell lung cancer.

Relative to its sample, this clonotype is medium-sized (0.01 to 0.1%). V is TRBV28 and J is TRBJ2-3, with a weak D call TRBD2 (5 bases). This CDR3 comprises 14 residues. V was pared by 7 bases and J by 2 bases, with 13 bases between. CDR1 is MDHEN, CDR2 SYDVKM, per germline. CDR3 loop: CASKNDYHTDTQYF. CDR3 coding DNA: TGTGCCAGCAAGAACGACTATCACACAGATACGCAGTATTTT.

This clonotype was recorded at least ten times. The chain recombines TRBV5-1 with TRBJ2-7, with 7 nucleotides matching TRBD2. This CDR3 is built from 16 residues. CDR1 and CDR2 from the germline V gene are SGHRS and YFSETQ. The V gene end was trimmed by 1 base and the J gene end by 0 bases; junction bases not matched to a gene: 7. The chain's CDR3 is CASSLNLGGGSYEQYF. The CDR3, as DNA: TGCGCCAGCAGCTTGAATCTTGGCGGGGGCTCCTACGAGCAGTACTTC.

This clonotype was detected many times. The chain employs TRBV7-2 and TRBJ1-6, with 7 bases matching TRBD1. V gave up 3 bases and J gave up 1 base; unmatched junction bases: 0. Germline V lookup: CDR1 SGHTA, CDR2 FQGNSA. The CDR3 covers 15 residues. CDR3 region: CASSLDRSYNSPLHF. Written as DNA, the CDR3 is TGTGCCAGCAGCTTGGACAGGTCCTATAATTCACCCCTCCACTTT.